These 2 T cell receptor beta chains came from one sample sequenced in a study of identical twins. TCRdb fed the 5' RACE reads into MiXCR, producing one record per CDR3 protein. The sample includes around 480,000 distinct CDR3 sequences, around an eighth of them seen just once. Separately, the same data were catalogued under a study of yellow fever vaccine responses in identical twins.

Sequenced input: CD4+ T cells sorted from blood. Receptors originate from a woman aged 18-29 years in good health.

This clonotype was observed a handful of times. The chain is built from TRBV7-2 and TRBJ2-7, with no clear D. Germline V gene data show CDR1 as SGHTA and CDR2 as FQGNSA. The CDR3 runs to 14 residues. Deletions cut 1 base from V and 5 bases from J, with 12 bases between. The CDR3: CASSLGVGLHEQYF. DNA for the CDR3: TGTGCCAGCAGCTTAGGGGTCGGTTTACACGAGCAGTACTTC.

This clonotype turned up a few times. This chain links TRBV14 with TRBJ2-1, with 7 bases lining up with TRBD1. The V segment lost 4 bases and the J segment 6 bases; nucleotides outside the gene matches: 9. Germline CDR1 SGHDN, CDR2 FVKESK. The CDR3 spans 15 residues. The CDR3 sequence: CASSPGQPPFNEQFF. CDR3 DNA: TGTGCCAGCAGCCCGGGACAGCCCCCTTTCAATGAGCAGTTCTTC.